One and the same sample provided the 20 T cell receptor beta chains below, sequenced in a study of glioma-infiltrating T cells. Amplification of TCR alpha and beta CDR3 regions from RNA used iRepertoire nested multiplex PCR. A single record per CDR3 protein comes from TCRdb applying MiXCR to the multiplex PCR reads. This sample has approximately 12,000 distinct CDR3 sequences, with about 25% found just once. Sequenced material: glioma tissue, nonneoplastic brain tissue, or PBMCs (not recorded which). All receptors come from a human donor with low-grade glioma or glioblastoma, undergoing nonglioma brain surgery, or in good health (not recorded which).

The chain combines TRBV27 with TRBJ2-7, with 9 bases matching TRBD2. The CDR3 is made up of 16 amino acids. From germline, CDR1 is MNHEY and CDR2 SMNVEV (reference sequence). V was clipped by 0 bases and J by 0 bases; unmatched bases: 3. In nucleotides, the CDR3 is TGTGCCAGCAGTTTATCGGGACTAGCAGACTCCTACGAGCAGTACTTC. It yields the protein CASSLSGLADSYEQYF.

Points on this clonotype: Just one base apart from a much larger clone, this may be a read error. The rearrangement joins TRBV28 to TRBJ2-2; maybe TRBD2 (5 bases). Germline-derived CDR1 and CDR2 are MDHEN and SYDVKM. The CDR3 sequence is 13 residues long. CDR3 in amino acids: CASSELNPGDLFF. DNA for the CDR3: TGTGCCAGCAGTGAACTAAATCCCGGGGATCTGTTTTTT.

This clonotype has a single count. Since no conserved phenylalanine or tryptophan closes the CDR3, a read error is the likely cause. CDR3 in amino acids: CASSPDRTGSNQPQHS. CDR3 DNA sequence: TGTGCCAGCAGTCCGGATCGGACAGGCAGCAATCAGCCCCAGCATTCT. The chain recombines TRBV27 with TRBJ1-5; TRBD1 aligns across 7 bases. The CDR3 is made up of 16 amino acids. Germline CDR1 and CDR2: MNHEY and SMNVEV (reference sequence). The trim removed 5 bases at V and 1 base at J, leaving 8 bases unmatched.

This clonotype has only a few counts. This rearrangement joins TRBV3-1 to TRBJ2-2; D not resolved. V lost 0 bases to trimming and J lost 6 bases, with 8 bases between them. Germline values: CDR1 LGHDT, CDR2 YNNKEL (reference sequence). The CDR3 spans 14 residues. The CDR3 DNA reads as TGTGCCAGCAGCCAAGACCCAGGAGCCGGGGAGCTGTTTTTT. It encodes CASSQDPGAGELFF.

The V and J genes are TRBV9 and TRBJ2-7; 11 nucleotides agree with TRBD2. The ends lost 3 bases at V and 2 bases at J; junction bases unmatched: 4. The CDR3 length is 15 residues. Germline V gene data show CDR1 as SGDLS and CDR2 as YYNGEE. The CDR3 loop reads CASSGGTSGAYEQYF. CDR3 DNA: TGTGCCAGCAGCGGAGGGACTAGCGGCGCCTACGAGCAGTACTTC.

Relative to its sample, this clonotype is medium-sized. This chain joins TRBV28 and TRBJ2-7; D call uncertain. The CDR3 sequence is 14 residues long. V shed 6 bases and J shed 0 bases, with 12 bases lying between them. Germline CDR1 is MDHEN and CDR2 is SYDVKM. CDR3 DNA: TGTGCCAGCAGCCTTAAAAAAAACTCCTACGAGCAGTACTTC. Encoded protein: CASSLKKNSYEQYF.

The chain is built from TRBV7-9 and TRBJ1-3; D gene ambiguous. The CDR3 has 14 residues. From germline, CDR1 is SEHNR and CDR2 FQNEAQ (reference sequence). Trimming shortened V by 9 bases and J by 0 bases, and 12 bases separated the two germline ends. The CDR3 here is CARRPANSGNTIYF. CDR3 in DNA: TGTGCCAGAAGACCCGCCAACTCTGGAAACACCATATATTTT. The variable domain in full, with the rest retrieved from reference TRBV7-9 and TRBJ1-3, is DTGVSQNPRHKITKRGQNVTFRCDPISEHNRLYWYRQTLGQGPEFLTYFQNEAQLEKSRLLSDRFSAERPKGSFSTLEIQRTEQGDSAMYLCARRPANSGNTIYFGEGSWLTVV.

V is TRBV10-2 and J is TRBJ2-3; D unresolved. The length of the CDR3 is 16 residues. Trimming stripped 4 bases from V and 0 bases from J, with 14 bases between. Germline CDR1 reads WSHSY; CDR2 reads SAAADI. CDR3 loop: CASSGKAVASTDTQYF. CDR3 in DNA: TGCGCCAGCAGTGGAAAGGCGGTCGCTAGCACAGATACGCAGTATTTT.

This clonotype came up many times. The rearrangement links TRBV28 to TRBJ2-7; D possibly corresponds to TRBD1 (6 bases). Per germline, CDR1 MDHEN and CDR2 SYDVKM. Trimming shortened V by 5 bases and J by 6 bases, and 11 bases separated the two germline ends. The CDR3 totals 12 residues. The CDR3 DNA is TGTGCCAGCAGTAGGGGGAAAGGCGAGCAGTACTTC. It is translated as CASSRGKGEQYF.

There are many counts of this clonotype. This sequence joins TRBV20-1 and TRBJ2-7; a possible D gene is TRBD1 (6 bases). CDR1 is DFQATT and CDR2 is SNEGSKA in the germline V gene (reference sequence). This CDR3 has 13 residues. V was shortened by 3 bases and J by 2 bases, with 11 bases between the two germline ends. CDR3 in DNA: TGCAGTGCTAGGAAGGGACATACCTACGAGCAGTACTTC. Translating gives CSARKGHTYEQYF.

This clonotype qualifies as medium-sized. This chain joins TRBV20-1 and TRBJ2-1, with D possibly called TRBD1 or TRBD2 (6 bases each). The germline V gene encodes CDR1 DFQATT and CDR2 SNEGSKA (reference sequence). Trimming shortened V by 5 bases and J by 6 bases, and 17 bases separated the two germline ends. This CDR3 contains 14 residues. In DNA form, the CDR3 reads TGCAGTGCTGAGAGAGGCAGGGGAGGCAATGAGCAGTTCTTC. The encoded protein is CSAERGRGGNEQFF.

Note on this clonotype: Relative to the germline gene, one junction end is altered; a read error may explain this. The chain carries TRBV11-2 and TRBJ2-7, with TRBD1 as a possible D gene (5 bases). Per the germline V gene, CDR1 is SGHAT and CDR2 is FQNNGV. This CDR3 region has 12 residues. The CDR3 nucleotides read TGTGCCAGCAGTTTGTGGGGCTACGAGCAATACTTC. It specifies CASSLWGYEQYF.

This clonotype has a handful of counts. The chain's CDR3 is CASSIDYEQYF. The CDR3 DNA reads TGTGCCAGTAGTATTGACTACGAGCAGTACTTC. The rearrangement uses TRBV19 and TRBJ2-7, with no clear D. Germline CDR1 is LNHDA and CDR2 is SQIVND (reference sequence). This CDR3 spans 11 amino acids. Trimming left V 3 bases short and J 3 bases short, with 3 bases between.

The chain joins TRBV29-1 to TRBJ1-5; perhaps TRBD1 as D (6 bases). Germline CDR1 and CDR2: SQVTM and ANQGSEA. This CDR3 spans 13 amino acids. V was trimmed by 5 bases and J by 7 bases, leaving 15 bases between them. This CDR3 reads CSVRGQPDQPQHF. CDR3 DNA: TGCAGCGTTCGAGGACAGCCCGACCAGCCCCAGCATTTT.

By frequency in the sample, this clonotype is medium-sized (0.01 to 0.1%). The rearrangement joins TRBV28 to TRBJ1-1, with TRBD1 identical over 8 bases. The CDR3 is made up of 16 amino acids. Germline V CDR1 and CDR2: MDHEN, SYDVKM. V shed 6 bases, J shed 3 bases, and the junction held 12 bases outside the gene matches. CDR3 sequence reads: CASRQHQGAGDTEAFF. CDR3 coding DNA: TGTGCCAGCAGACAACATCAGGGGGCAGGTGACACTGAAGCTTTCTTT.

This chain connects TRBV6-4 to TRBJ2-3; 11 nucleotides align to TRBD2. Germline trimming cut 0 bases from V and 4 bases from J; bases unmatched to any gene: 3. This CDR3 is built from 16 residues. CDR1 and CDR2 (germline): MRHNA, SNTAGT. The CDR3 nucleotides are TGTGCCAGCAGTGACTCACTAGCGGGAGAGCCAGATACGCAGTATTTT. It specifies CASSDSLAGEPDTQYF.

This clonotype was counted only a few times. CDR3 sequence: CASTSQGFGGAGNTEAFF. In nucleotides, the CDR3 is TGCGCCAGCACCTCCCAGGGCTTTGGAGGGGCCGGGAACACTGAAGCTTTCTTT. V and J are TRBV5-1 and TRBJ1-1, with D perhaps TRBD1 (5 bases). Trimming took 6 bases from V and 1 from J, leaving 25 bases between them. The germline CDR1 and CDR2 sequences are SGHRS and YFSETQ. The CDR3 has 18 residues. Complete variable domain (other parts from reference TRBV5-1 and TRBJ1-1): KAGVTQTPRYLIKTRGQQVTLSCSPISGHRSVSWYQQTPGQGLQFLFEYFSETQRNKGNFPGRFSGRQFSNSRSEMNVSTLELGDSALYLCASTSQGFGGAGNTEAFFGQGTRLTVV.

This clonotype was counted only a few times. This rearrangement joins TRBV6-1 to TRBJ2-4; D perhaps matches TRBD2 (5 bases). Germline V gene data show CDR1 as MNHNS and CDR2 as SASEGT. CDR3 length: 14 amino acids. The V gene lost 1 base and the J gene lost 11 bases, with 15 bases spanning the gap. The CDR3 spells CASSEERTNPFQYF. Here the CDR3 DNA reads TGTGCCAGCAGTGAAGAGCGGACCAACCCCTTTCAGTACTTC.

This clonotype was recorded a few times. The chain combines TRBV5-4 with TRBJ2-7, with 7 bases fitting TRBD1. Trimming cost V 0 bases and J 6 bases; bases outside gene matches: 0. This CDR3 contains 12 residues. Germline CDR1 is SGHNT and CDR2 is YYREEE (reference sequence). The CDR3 region has the DNA TGTGCCAGCAGCTTGGGACAGGGCGAGCAGTACTTC. This codes for CASSLGQGEQYF.

This clonotype was seen at least ten times. This chain uses TRBV6-1 with TRBJ2-3; TRBD2 aligns across 8 bases. V lost 9 bases and J lost 1; bases outside the gene matches: 3. Germline V gene sequence: CDR1 MNHNS, CDR2 SASEGT. This CDR3 is built from 13 residues. CDR3 DNA sequence: TGTGCCAGTCTGACTAGCGGCACAGATACGCAGTATTTT. This translates into CASLTSGTDTQYF.